The 14 T cell receptor beta chains below all came from one sample that was sequenced in a study of blood T cell repertoires in COVID-19. TCRdb's copy holds only in-frame clones and misses some; the assay was immunoSEQ multiplex PCR. The sample has 80,000 to 100,000 clones, about 95% seen once; the top ten hold 4% to 5.5%. The material sequenced was peripheral blood. Every receptor here comes from a human donor with active COVID-19. The donor label of this sample is uncertain.

The chain has TRBV3-1 (or the pseudogene TRBV3-2) and TRBJ2-3; D possibly corresponds to TRBD1 (6 bases). Germline V CDR1 and CDR2: LGHDT, YNNKEL (reference sequence). V lost 4 bases to trimming and J lost 4 bases, with 18 bases between them. The CDR3 extends over 16 amino acids. The CDR3, as DNA: TGTGCCAGCAGCCGACGACATGGGGGCGAATCAGATACGCAGTATTTT. It is translated as CASSRRHGGESDTQYF.

The J gene is TRBJ2-1, the V gene TRBV5-5, with D perhaps TRBD2 (6 bases). V lost 4 bases and J lost 8, with 10 bases in between. Germline CDR1 and CDR2: SGHKS and YYEKEE (reference sequence). The CDR3 has 12 residues. The CDR3 region is CASSPEGYEQFF. CDR3 sequence (DNA): TGTGCCAGCAGCCCGGAGGGCTATGAGCAGTTCTTC.

V and J are TRBV7-9 and TRBJ1-1, with TRBD1 as a possible D gene (6 bases). Per germline, CDR1 SEHNR and CDR2 FQNEAQ (reference sequence). V was pared by 5 bases and J by 4 bases, with 14 bases between. This CDR3 is built from 14 residues. CDR3 nucleotides: TGTGCCAGCAGCCTAACACAGGGAAGCACTGAAGCTTTCTTT. This sequence encodes CASSLTQGSTEAFF. Supplemented by reference TRBV7-9 and TRBJ1-1, the full variable domain reads DTGVSQNPRHKITKRGQNVTFRCDPISEHNRLYWYRQTLGQGPEFLTYFQNEAQLEKSRLLSDRFSAERPKGSFSTLEIQRTEQGDSAMYLCASSLTQGSTEAFFGQGTRLTVV.

This clone was seen just once. V is TRBV7-2 and J is TRBJ2-5, with TRBD2 identical over 9 bases. The CDR3 totals 16 residues. Germline trimming cut 3 bases from V and 4 bases from J; bases unmatched to any gene: 9. Looked up from germline, CDR1 is SGHTA and CDR2 is FQGNSA. The CDR3 sequence: CASSFPGTSTLETQYF. The CDR3, as DNA: TGTGCCAGCAGCTTTCCCGGGACTAGCACTTTAGAGACCCAGTACTTC.

The chain employs TRBV27 and TRBJ2-1; D is perhaps TRBD1 (6 bases). Trimming shortened V by 7 bases and J by 4 bases, and 17 bases separated the two germline ends. This CDR3 is 15 amino acids long. CDR1 MNHEY and CDR2 SMNVEV come from the germline V gene (reference sequence). CDR3 sequence: CASTHQGIGYNEQFF. The CDR3 DNA reads TGTGCCAGCACGCATCAGGGGATAGGGTACAATGAGCAGTTCTTC.

V is TRBV28 and J is TRBJ1-2; TRBD1 agrees at 10 bases. The CDR3 contains 14 residues. Germline lookup yields CDR1 MDHEN and CDR2 SYDVKM. Losses at the gene ends were 6 bases for V and 6 bases for J; bases not matched to a gene: 7. Here the CDR3 DNA reads TGTGCCAGCAGCCCGGGACAGGGGATTAATGGCTACACCTTC. The encoded protein is CASSPGQGINGYTF.

The V call is TRBV27, the J call TRBJ1-1, with D hard to call. Trimming took off 6 bases at V and 2 bases at J, with 7 bases between the two ends. Germline lookup yields CDR1 MNHEY and CDR2 SMNVEV (reference sequence). The CDR3 covers 12 residues. CDR3 protein: CASRGGNTEAFF. The CDR3 nucleotides read TGTGCCAGCAGAGGCGGCAACACTGAAGCTTTCTTT.

The chain carries TRBV5-1 and TRBJ2-1; TRBD1 aligns across 7 bases. Germline V lookup: CDR1 SGHRS, CDR2 YFSETQ. CDR3 size: 15 residues. The V segment lost 4 bases and the J segment 0 bases; nucleotides outside the gene matches: 4. The CDR3 nucleotides read TGCGCCAGCAGCCTGGGACAGACCTCCTACAATGAGCAGTTCTTC. As protein: CASSLGQTSYNEQFF.

The chain has TRBV29-1 and TRBJ2-7; TRBD1 matches 8 bases. Per germline, CDR1 SQVTM and CDR2 ANQGSEA. The CDR3 is 13 amino acids. V lost 6 bases to trimming and J lost 2 bases; unmatched junction nucleotides: 6. CDR3 protein: CSVKTGEAYEQYF. DNA of the CDR3: TGCAGCGTCAAGACAGGGGAGGCCTACGAGCAGTACTTC.

The genes are TRBV27 and TRBJ2-7; the match to TRBD1 covers 8 bases. The junction had 7 bases not matched to a gene; V was cut back by 5 bases and J by 4 bases. Per germline, CDR1 MNHEY and CDR2 SMNVEV (reference sequence). This CDR3 contains 14 residues. As DNA, the CDR3 is TGTGCCAGCAGTCCCCGGGACAGGCCTTACGAGCAGTACTTC. Residues: CASSPRDRPYEQYF.

This sequence joins TRBV18 and TRBJ1-4; D is perhaps TRBD1 (5 bases). The length of the CDR3 is 15 residues. The germline CDR1 and CDR2 sequences are KGHSH and LQKENI. Trimming shortened V by 5 bases and J by 0 bases, and 10 bases separated the two germline ends. The CDR3 reads CASSSTVATNEKLFF. As DNA, the CDR3 is TGTGCCAGCTCATCGACAGTTGCAACTAATGAAAAACTGTTTTTT.

This sequence joins TRBV7-9 and TRBJ1-1; D is uncertain. CDR1 is SEHNR and CDR2 is FQNEAQ in the germline V gene (reference sequence). The CDR3 length is 15 residues. Trimming took 4 bases from V and 1 from J, leaving 13 bases between them. The CDR3 spells CASSSSTRQNTEAFF. The CDR3 region has the DNA TGTGCCAGCAGCTCGTCCACGCGGCAGAACACTGAAGCTTTCTTT.

The chain employs TRBV9 and TRBJ2-2; 7 bases agree with TRBD2. This CDR3 contains 17 residues. The V segment lost 6 bases and the J segment 1 base; nucleotides outside the gene matches: 12. From germline, CDR1 is SGDLS and CDR2 YYNGEE. The CDR3 spells CASNREGGPQNTGELFF. The CDR3 DNA is TGTGCCAGCAACCGTGAGGGAGGGCCCCAGAACACCGGGGAGCTGTTTTTT.

The chain carries TRBV5-1 and TRBJ1-3; possible D gene TRBD1, 6 bases. V was trimmed by 0 bases and J by 6 bases, leaving 16 bases between them. This CDR3 is built from 16 residues. Germline V gene lookup returns CDR1 SGHRS and CDR2 YFSETQ. The CDR3 region has the DNA TGCGCCAGCAGCTTGGATTCAGGGGTGTTTGCAAACACCATATATTTT. Its protein is CASSLDSGVFANTIYF.